This TCR beta chain was sequenced for a study of T-cell reconstitution after alpha-beta-depleted transplantation in children. Unique molecular identifiers were built into the TCRbeta library. A single record per CDR3 protein comes from TCRdb applying MiXCR to the PCR reads. Altogether 600,000 to 700,000 distinct CDR3 sequences are present, around 16% being singletons, with the ten largest covering approximately 1.1%. Many counts were recorded for this clonotype. Sequenced here: PBMCs from the stem cell graft donor, sampled from the stem cell graft. This receptor was obtained from a human donor who donated a stem cell graft to a child with acute myeloid leukemia.

The CDR3 reads CSVEEAGGRQPQHF. In DNA, the CDR3 is TGCAGCGTTGAAGAGGCGGGGGGCCGTCAGCCCCAGCATTTT. The chain combines TRBV29-1 with TRBJ1-5, with D possibly matching TRBD1 (6 bases). This CDR3 has 14 residues. The V gene lost 0 bases and the J gene lost 6 bases, with 12 bases spanning the gap. Germline V CDR1 and CDR2: SQVTM, ANQGSEA.